This TCR beta chain was identified during a study of cytomegalovirus exposure and HLA in healthy donors. PCR used 60 Vbeta primers and 13 Jbeta primers. The repertoire was sequenced with immunoSEQ multiplex PCR; TCRdb's copy has only in-frame clones and lacks some. This sample has fewer than 120,000 clones, with about 73% found just once. The CDR3 contains 13 residues. V was clipped by 0 bases and J by 2 bases, with 8 bases between them. Germline assignment: CDR1 SQVTM and CDR2 ANQGSEA. This receptor was obtained from a woman in her 30s in good health and CMV-seronegative. Sequencing was performed on PBMCs. The V and J genes are TRBV29-1 and TRBJ2-7; D possibly corresponds to TRBD1 (5 bases). CDR3: CSVEDRQPYEQYF. The CDR3 DNA reads TGCAGCGTTGAAGATCGACAGCCCTACGAGCAGTACTTC.